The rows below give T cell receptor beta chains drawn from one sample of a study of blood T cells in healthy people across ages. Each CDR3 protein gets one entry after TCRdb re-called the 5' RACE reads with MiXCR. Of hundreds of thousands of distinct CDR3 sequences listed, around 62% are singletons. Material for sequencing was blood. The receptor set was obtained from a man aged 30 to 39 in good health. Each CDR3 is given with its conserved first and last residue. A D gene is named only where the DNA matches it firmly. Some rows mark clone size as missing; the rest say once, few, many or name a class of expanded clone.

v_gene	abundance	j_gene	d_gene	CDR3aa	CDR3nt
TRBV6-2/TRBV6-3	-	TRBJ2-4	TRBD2	CASSYGLAGPKNIQYF	TGTGCCAGCAGTTACGGACTAGCGGGACCCAAAAACATTCAGTACTTC
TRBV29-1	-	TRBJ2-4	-	CSGEAENIQYF	TGCAGCGGCGAGGCAGAAAACATTCAGTACTTC
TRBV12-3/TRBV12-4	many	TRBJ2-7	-	CASTLTQTYEQYF	TGTGCCAGCACTCTGACCCAAACCTACGAGCAGTACTTC
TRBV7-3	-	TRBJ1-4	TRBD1	CASSSQTGGNEKLFF	TGTGCCAGCAGCTCCCAGACAGGGGGCAATGAAAAACTGTTTTTT
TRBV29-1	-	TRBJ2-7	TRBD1	CSVARGITYEQYF	TGCAGCGTTGCCAGGGGGATCACCTACGAGCAGTACTTC
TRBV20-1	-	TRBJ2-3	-	CSASNRGTDTQYF	TGCAGTGCTAGCAACAGGGGCACAGATACGCAGTATTTT
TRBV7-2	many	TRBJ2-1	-	CASSLGLGMGAQFF	TGTGCCAGCAGCTTAGGGCTTGGAATGGGGGCGCAGTTCTTC
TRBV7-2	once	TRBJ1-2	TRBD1	CASSLVGGGGYTF	TGTGCCAGCAGCTTAGTAGGAGGGGGCGGCTACACCTTC
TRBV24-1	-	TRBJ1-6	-	CATSQGSGNSPLHF	TGTGCCACCAGTCAGGGTTCGGGGAATTCACCCCTCCACTTT
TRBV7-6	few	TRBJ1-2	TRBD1	CASSLQGEGSYGYTF	TGTGCCAGCAGCCTGCAGGGGGAAGGTAGCTATGGCTACACCTTC
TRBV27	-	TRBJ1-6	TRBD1	CASSLSQGPQGALHF	TGTGCCAGCAGTTTAAGTCAGGGCCCTCAGGGGGCCCTCCACTTT
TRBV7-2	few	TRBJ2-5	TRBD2	CASSLRAGVQETQYF	TGTGCCAGCAGCTTAAGGGCGGGGGTACAAGAGACCCAGTACTTC
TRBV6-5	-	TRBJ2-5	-	CASSYSRLPSETQYF	TGTGCTAGCAGTTACTCGAGACTACCGTCGGAGACCCAGTACTTC
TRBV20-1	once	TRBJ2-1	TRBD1	CSVGTAKRNEQFF	TGCAGTGTTGGGACAGCAAAGAGGAATGAGCAGTTCTTC
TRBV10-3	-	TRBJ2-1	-	CAISREKNWGNEQFF	TGTGCCATCAGTAGGGAGAAAAATTGGGGGAATGAGCAGTTCTTC
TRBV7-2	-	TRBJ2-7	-	CASCSRGYEQYF	TGTGCCAGCTGCTCAAGGGGTTACGAGCAGTACTTC
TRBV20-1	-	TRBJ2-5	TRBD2	CSAPGLAGETQYF	TGCAGTGCCCCAGGACTAGCGGGAGAGACCCAGTACTTC
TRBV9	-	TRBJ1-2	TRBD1	CASSAGQGAGGYTF	TGTGCCAGCAGCGCTGGACAGGGGGCGGGCGGCTACACCTTC
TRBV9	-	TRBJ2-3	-	CASSPEGRRGTQYF	TGTGCCAGCAGCCCCGAGGGGAGGCGGGGTACGCAGTATTTT
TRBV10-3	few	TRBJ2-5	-	CAIRSGETQYF	TGTGCCATCAGATCCGGAGAGACCCAGTACTTC
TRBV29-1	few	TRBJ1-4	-	CSVGPGRRNEKLFF	TGCAGCGTTGGGCCAGGTCGTCGTAATGAAAAACTGTTTTTT
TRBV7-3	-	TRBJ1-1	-	CASSIPLEAFF	TGTGCCAGCAGCATCCCACTTGAAGCTTTCTTT